The rows below give T cell receptor beta chains drawn from one sample of a study of control samples from healthy donors and cancer patients. Assay: immunoSEQ multiplex PCR; the TCRdb copy retains only in-frame clones and omits some. The sample shows 120,000 or so clones, around 93% of them seen only once. Sequenced: PBMCs. The receptor source for this set is a man in his forties or fifties with head and neck cancer. The CDR3 runs from the conserved cysteine through the conserved F or W. A D gene is named only where the DNA matches it firmly. Some rows have no size entry. The others give once, few or many, or a class for an expanded clone.

d_gene	abundance	v_gene	j_gene	CDR3nt	CDR3aa
-	-	TRBV19	TRBJ2-7	TGTGCCAGTAGCCCCTTCCGGGGGGCTTTGTACGAGCAGTACTTC	CASSPFRGALYEQYF
-	-	TRBV4-1	TRBJ2-6	TGCGCCAGCAGCCAAGAAGGGGCTGGGGCCAACGTCCTGACTTTC	CASSQEGAGANVLTF
-	-	TRBV7-2	TRBJ2-7	TGTGCCAGCAGCTCCCAGGGAGCAATCACCTACGAGCAGTACTTC	CASSSQGAITYEQYF
-	-	TRBV7-2	TRBJ2-2	TGTGCCAGCAGCTTAGCCCGATTTAACACCGGGGAGCTGTTTTTT	CASSLARFNTGELFF
TRBD1	-	TRBV28	TRBJ1-4	TGTGCCAGCAGAGAACAGGGGGCAAATGAAAAACTGTTTTTT	CASREQGANEKLFF
TRBD1	once	TRBV7-7	TRBJ2-5	TGTGCCAGCAGCCCCAGGGGGACAGTGGTAGAGACCCAGTACTTC	CASSPRGTVVETQYF
-	-	TRBV5-1	TRBJ2-7	TGCGCCAGCAGCTTGGCACAGGGCGATTACGAGCAGTACTTC	CASSLAQGDYEQYF
-	-	TRBV5-8	TRBJ1-4	TGTGCCAGCCGACGGACTCCTAATGAAAAACTGTTTTTT	CASRRTPNEKLFF
TRBD1	once	TRBV5-4	TRBJ2-3	TGTGCCAGCAGCTCGGGAGCGGACAGGGCCACAGATACGCAGTATTTT	CASSSGADRATDTQYF
-	-	TRBV20-1	TRBJ2-5	TGCAGTGCTAGTTGGTCGAAGGAGACCCAGTACTTC	CSASWSKETQYF
TRBD1	-	TRBV25-1	TRBJ1-1	TGTGCCAGCAGTCGACAGGGAGTGTCCACTGAAGCTTTCTTT	CASSRQGVSTEAFF
-	-	TRBV3-1/TRBV3-2	TRBJ2-5	TGTGCCAGCAGCCAACTAGGGCTCGTGGAGACCCAGTACTTC	CASSQLGLVETQYF
-	-	TRBV6-6	TRBJ1-6	TGTGCCAGCAGTCCGAGCTCCTATAATTCACCCCTCCACTTT	CASSPSSYNSPLHF
TRBD1	-	TRBV6-5	TRBJ1-2	TGTGCCAGCAGTTACTCGACAGGGCCGGGTGGCTACACCTTC	CASSYSTGPGGYTF
-	-	TRBV6-2/TRBV6-3	TRBJ2-1	TGTGCCAGCAGTTGGGGGGTCCCTTACAATGAGCAGTTCTTC	CASSWGVPYNEQFF
-	-	TRBV5-5	TRBJ2-5	TGTGCCAGCAGCTTGGAGACCCAGTACTTC	CASSLETQYF
-	-	TRBV4-1	TRBJ2-7	TGCGCCAGCAGCCGAAAAGGGACGGATCACTTGAACGAGCAGTACTTC	CASSRKGTDHLNEQYF
TRBD1	-	TRBV27	TRBJ1-1	TGTGCCAGCAGTCGACAGGGGAACACTGAAGCTTTCTTT	CASSRQGNTEAFF
TRBD1	-	TRBV29-1	TRBJ1-2	TGCAGCGCTGACCCCGGGACAGGCTATTATGGCTACACCTTC	CSADPGTGYYGYTF
TRBD2	-	TRBV7-2	TRBJ2-5	TGTGCCAGCAGCTTAGCGCGGACTAGCGGGGACAGGAAGACCCAGTACTTC	CASSLARTSGDRKTQYF
TRBD1	-	TRBV3-1/TRBV3-2	TRBJ2-1	TGTGCCAGCAGCAAAGGGGGCTTGGAGCAGTTCTTC	CASSKGGLEQFF
TRBD1	once	TRBV9	TRBJ2-7	TGTGCCAGCAGTGGGACAGGGGGCTCCTACGAGCAGTACTTC	CASSGTGGSYEQYF
-	-	TRBV29-1	TRBJ2-6	TGCAGCCTCGCGGGAAGGACAGACTCTTTGGCTGGGGCCAACGTCCTGACTTTC	CSLAGRTDSLAGANVLTF
-	-	TRBV6-2/TRBV6-3	TRBJ2-5	TGTGCCAGCAGCCAGGGGCAAGAGACCCAGTACTTC	CASSQGQETQYF
TRBD1	-	TRBV5-1	TRBJ2-5	TGCGCCAGCAGCTTGGTTACAGGGGGGATAGAGACCCAGTACTTC	CASSLVTGGIETQYF
-	-	TRBV7-2	TRBJ2-6	TGTGCCAGCAGCTTAGCGGGGGTTCGCTCTGGGGCCAACGTCCTGACTTTC	CASSLAGVRSGANVLTF
-	-	TRBV7-9	TRBJ1-6	TGTGCCAGCAGCCCAAATAATTCACCCCTCCACTTT	CASSPNNSPLHF
TRBD1	-	TRBV29-1	TRBJ2-7	TGCAGCGTTGAAGAGCAGGGGGCCTACGAGCAGTACTTC	CSVEEQGAYEQYF
-	-	TRBV7-9	TRBJ2-1	TGTGCCAGCAGTTCCCGACTAAACTCAGACTTGGGCAATGAGCAGTTCTTC	CASSSRLNSDLGNEQFF
TRBD2	-	TRBV25-1	TRBJ2-3	TGTGCCAGCAGTGGACTAGCAACGCAGTATTTT	CASSGLATQYF
TRBD1	-	TRBV30	TRBJ2-7	TGTGCCTGGAGACGACAGGGGGTCTACGAGCAGTACTTC	CAWRRQGVYEQYF
-	-	TRBV11-2	TRBJ1-3	TGTGCCAGCAGCTTAGGGCGGGACACCATATATTTT	CASSLGRDTIYF